The entry below describes one T cell receptor beta chain. This sample was taken from a study of hypomethylating agent response in myelodysplastic syndrome. V lost 3 bases, J lost 5 bases, and 11 bases lay in between. CDR1 is SGHAT, CDR2 FQNNGV, per germline. The CDR3 sequence is 14 residues long. Original processing methods: Of approximately 150,000 unique clonotypes, roughly 1.5% were previously reported viral-epitope-specific in VDJdb. Produced via immunoSEQ multiplex PCR; TCRdb's table is partial and in-frame only. The D gene and trimming were derived from the DNA, and the V and J assignments and clone size from that table. The data contain 4,300 or so clones, approximately 84% of them seen just once; the ten biggest clones take up approximately 8%.

The sample was bone marrow, taken before or after starting hypomethylating agent treatment for myelodysplastic syndrome (not recorded which). This sequence joins TRBV11-2 and TRBJ1-3; the D gene is possibly TRBD1 (5 bases). The TCR was taken from a human donor with myelodysplastic syndrome. The CDR3 here is CASSFGGGRNTIYF. The DNA of the CDR3 is TGTGCCAGCAGCTTTGGCGGGGGACGAAACACCATATATTTT.